Listed below are T cell receptor beta chains from one sample, sequenced in a study of blood T cell repertoires in COVID-19. Assay: immunoSEQ multiplex PCR; the TCRdb copy retains only in-frame clones and omits some. The sample lists over 350,000 clones, more than 70% occurring once. Sequencing was done on a sample of PBMCs or T cells enriched from blood (not recorded which). These receptors were obtained from a woman younger than 30 who had recovered from COVID-19. The CDR3 runs from the conserved cysteine through the conserved F or W. A D gene is named only where the DNA matches it firmly. Only some rows state a clone size, as once, few, many or a class for expanded clones.

abundance,d_gene,j_gene,v_gene,CDR3nt,CDR3aa
NA,TRBD1,TRBJ1-2,TRBV7-9,TGTGCCAGCAGCTTTGGGACAGGGGCCGACTATGGCTACACCTTC,CASSFGTGADYGYTF
NA,NA,TRBJ2-7,TRBV4-1,TGCGCCAGCCGGGGCTGGGGGGAAGGGTACGAGCAGTACTTC,CASRGWGEGYEQYF
NA,TRBD2,TRBJ2-1,TRBV29-1,TGCAGCGTTGAGCTAGCGGGCATCTACAATGAGCAGTTCTTC,CSVELAGIYNEQFF
NA,NA,TRBJ1-2,TRBV5-1,TGCGCCAGCAGATCGCCTGTCGGGTTCGACGGCTATGGCTACACCTTC,CASRSPVGFDGYGYTF
NA,NA,TRBJ1-6,TRBV2,TGTGCCACCAACGCACAGGGTTATAATTCACCCCTCCACTTT,CATNAQGYNSPLHF
NA,TRBD1,TRBJ2-3,TRBV7-8,TGTGCCAGCAGCATCACAGGGGCCGACACAGATACGCAGTATTTT,CASSITGADTDTQYF
NA,NA,TRBJ2-5,TRBV18,TGTGCCAGCTCACCGGGACTGCAAGAGACCCAGTACTTC,CASSPGLQETQYF
NA,NA,TRBJ1-5,TRBV2,TGTGCCAGCCAGGATTTTAGCAATCAGCCCCAGCATTTT,CASQDFSNQPQHF
few,NA,TRBJ2-2,TRBV5-1,TGCGCCAGCAGCTTGGTGGCGGGAATGAACACCGGGGAGCTGTTTTTT,CASSLVAGMNTGELFF
NA,TRBD1,TRBJ1-1,TRBV27,TGTGCCAGCAGTCTACGACAGGGCAACACTGAAGCTTTCTTT,CASSLRQGNTEAFF
NA,NA,TRBJ1-2,TRBV19,TGTGCCACGGCTATAGACATGTCCATTTCCTTCTATGGCTACACCTTC,CATAIDMSISFYGYTF
NA,NA,TRBJ1-5,TRBV6-1,TGTGCCAGCAGTGAGGCGGGGGGGGACAATCAGCCCCAGCATTTT,CASSEAGGDNQPQHF
NA,NA,TRBJ1-3,TRBV2,TGTGCCAGCAGTGGGAACGGAGAATCTGGAAACACCATATATTTT,CASSGNGESGNTIYF
NA,NA,TRBJ2-7,TRBV24-1,TGTGCCACCAGTGATGTTCGTAACTCCTACGAGCAGTACTTC,CATSDVRNSYEQYF
NA,NA,TRBJ2-1,TRBV18,TGTGCCAGCTCACCACGGGCAGGGAATGTATACAATGAGCAGTTCTTC,CASSPRAGNVYNEQFF
NA,TRBD2,TRBJ2-3,TRBV6-5,TGTGCAACAGGGGCGGGGGGGTCAGATACGCAGTATTTT,CATGAGGSDTQYF
NA,TRBD2,TRBJ2-1,TRBV10-3,TGTGCCATCAGTGGGGTAGCGGGGATCAACAATGAGCAGTTCTTC,CAISGVAGINNEQFF
NA,NA,TRBJ1-5,TRBV19,TGTGCCAGTAGGTTAGGGGATCAGCCCCAGCATTTT,CASRLGDQPQHF
NA,NA,TRBJ2-1,TRBV7-9,TGTGCCAGCGTAAAAGGGGCGGACAATGAGCAGTTCTTC,CASVKGADNEQFF
NA,TRBD1,TRBJ1-1,TRBV19,TGTGCCAGTAGTATGGGACAGTCCATGAACACTGAAGCTTTCTTT,CASSMGQSMNTEAFF
NA,TRBD1,TRBJ1-1,TRBV7-9,TGTGCCAGCAGCTTGGGGACAGTGAACACTGAAGCTTTCTTT,CASSLGTVNTEAFF
few,NA,TRBJ2-7,TRBV4-2,TGTGCCAGCAGCCAAGGACAGGCCTACGAGCAGTACTTC,CASSQGQAYEQYF
few,TRBD1,TRBJ2-7,TRBV5-1,TGCGCCAGCAGCTCGGGACAGGACTCCTACGAGCAGTACTTC,CASSSGQDSYEQYF
NA,NA,TRBJ1-2,TRBV6-5,TGTGCCAGCAGCTCAGGGGTTAACTATGGCTACACCTTC,CASSSGVNYGYTF
NA,TRBD1,TRBJ2-7,TRBV9,TGTGCCAGCAGCGTAGGACAGGGGCCCTACGAGCAGTACTTC,CASSVGQGPYEQYF
NA,TRBD1,TRBJ1-2,TRBV12-3/TRBV12-4,TGTGCCAGCAGTCAAAGGGGGCGTGGTGGCTACACCTTC,CASSQRGRGGYTF
NA,TRBD2,TRBJ2-5,TRBV5-1,TGCGCCAGCAGCGGCCTGACTAGCGGGTATTTACAAGAGACCCAGTACTTC,CASSGLTSGYLQETQYF
NA,NA,TRBJ1-1,TRBV19,TGTGCCAGTAGGGCCACAGGGCTGACTGAAGCTTTCTTT,CASRATGLTEAFF
NA,TRBD1,TRBJ2-1,TRBV4-1,TGCGCCAGCAGCCGGGGACAGGGGGCGGAAAATGAGCAGTTCTTC,CASSRGQGAENEQFF
NA,NA,TRBJ2-6,TRBV18,TGTGCCAGCTCACCCGACTCTGGAGCCAACGTCCTGACTTTC,CASSPDSGANVLTF
NA,NA,TRBJ1-1,TRBV30,TGTGCCTGGAGTGTAAGCATTTTCACTGAAGCTTTCTTT,CAWSVSIFTEAFF
NA,NA,TRBJ2-6,TRBV6-4,TGTGCCAGCAGTGACTCGGCCCACTCTGGGGCCAACGTCCTGACTTTC,CASSDSAHSGANVLTF
NA,NA,TRBJ1-3,TRBV6-5,TGTGCCAGCAGTTCAACAGGAAACTCTGGAAACACCATATATTTT,CASSSTGNSGNTIYF
NA,NA,TRBJ2-5,TRBV18,TGTGCCAGCTCCCCTTCTGGGTGGACAGAAGAGACCCAGTACTTC,CASSPSGWTEETQYF
NA,NA,TRBJ1-5,TRBV4-3,TGCGCCAGCAGCCAAGACCGACAGGCCAATCAGCCCCAGCATTTT,CASSQDRQANQPQHF
NA,TRBD1,TRBJ1-1,TRBV3-1/TRBV3-2,TGTGCCAGCAGCCAAGGGGGACAGGGGTTAAAATTCTTT,CASSQGGQGLKFF
NA,TRBD2,TRBJ2-3,TRBV19,TGTGCCAGTCTGCTCGGGACTAGCGGCCACACAGATACGCAGTATTTT,CASLLGTSGHTDTQYF
NA,TRBD1,TRBJ1-2,TRBV3-1/TRBV3-2,TGTGCCAGCAGCTTGGGACAGATCTATGGCTACACCTTC,CASSLGQIYGYTF
NA,NA,TRBJ1-5,TRBV28,TGTGCCAGCAGTTCACCCCCGGGAACCCACCAGCCCCAGCATTTT,CASSSPPGTHQPQHF
NA,NA,TRBJ2-7,TRBV11-1,TGTGCCAGCAGCTTAGAGGCAGCTAGCTCCTACGAGCAGTACTTC,CASSLEAASSYEQYF
NA,TRBD1,TRBJ1-2,TRBV13,TGTGCCAGCAGCGAGGCCAGGGGGCGAGGGGGTAGACATGGCTACACCTTC,CASSEARGRGGRHGYTF
NA,NA,TRBJ2-7,TRBV4-2,TGTGCCAGCAGCCAAGGTTCAGGCTCCTACGAGCAGTACTTC,CASSQGSGSYEQYF
NA,NA,TRBJ2-2,TRBV14,TGTGCCAGCAGCCAAGTGTTTGGCAGTGCCAGGACCGGGGAGCTGTTTTTT,CASSQVFGSARTGELFF
NA,NA,TRBJ1-2,TRBV24-1,TGTGCCACCAGTGATATAACAGGGAGTAGGGGCTACACCTTC,CATSDITGSRGYTF
NA,NA,TRBJ1-3,TRBV2,TGTGCCAGCCTGCTAGGCTCTGGAAACACCATATATTTT,CASLLGSGNTIYF
NA,NA,TRBJ2-7,TRBV4-3,TGCGCCAGCAGCCAAGAAGGGGGGGGCCCTTTTGAGCAGTACTTC,CASSQEGGGPFEQYF
few,TRBD2,TRBJ2-3,TRBV6-4,TGTGCCAGCAGTCGAGGCGGGGGTACAGATACGCAGTATTTT,CASSRGGGTDTQYF
NA,TRBD1,TRBJ2-2,TRBV6-4,TGTGCCAGCAGTGACGGACAGGGTACCGGGGAGCTGTTTTTT,CASSDGQGTGELFF